Here is one T cell receptor (beta chain) with its context. The record originates from a study of blood T cell repertoires in COVID-19. Study-level background: COVID-19 samples from acute and convalescent phases originated in the United States, Italy and Spain. Sources were T cells, B-cell-depleted T cells, or PBMCs; the material itself was cDNA or gDNA.

In the original processing: Reference gene primer amplification yielded estimated nucleated cell counts. The assay was immunoSEQ multiplex PCR, and TCRdb's table has in-frame clones only and misses some. V and J calls and clone size come straight from that table; D and trimming were deduced from the DNA. The sample lists about 120,000 clones; around four fifths were seen once. J was trimmed by 0 bases and V by 6 bases; bases with no gene match: 5. Per germline, CDR1 MDHEN and CDR2 SYDVKM. CDR3 length: 15 residues. The rearrangement uses TRBV28 and TRBJ2-7; 10 positions agree with TRBD2. Material for sequencing was peripheral blood. The clonotype originates from a human donor in a cohort sampled during active COVID-19. The CDR3 here is CASSQTSGRSYEQYF. CDR3 coding DNA: TGTGCCAGCAGCCAGACTAGCGGGCGCTCCTACGAGCAGTACTTC.